This T cell receptor (beta chain) was identified during a study of blood T cell repertoires in COVID-19. Overall study: COVID-19 samples collected from the United States, Italy and Spain covered acute and convalescent phases. Sources were T cells, B-cell-depleted T cells, or PBMCs; the material itself was cDNA or gDNA.

The CDR3 contains 17 residues. V shed 4 bases and J 5 bases; nucleotides not matched to a gene: 10. Germline V CDR1 and CDR2: MGHDK, SYGVNS. TCRdb's table, derived via immunoSEQ multiplex PCR, lists solely in-frame clones and lacks some. The sample records 380,000 or so clones, over 75% being singletons. This TCR was sampled from a woman in her 40s with acute COVID-19. The chain uses TRBV25-1 and TRBJ2-3; 12 bases line up with TRBD1. What was sequenced was PBMCs or T cells enriched from blood (not recorded which). In DNA, the CDR3 is TGTGCCAGCAGTGGGGGTGGGACAGGGGGCGCGGGAGATACGCAGTATTTT. Translated: CASSGGGTGGAGDTQYF.